These 28 T cell receptor beta chains came from one sample sequenced in a study of metastatic and nonmetastatic thyroid tumors. Thyroid surgery was performed in patients who had received no treatment beforehand. TCRdb re-called clones from the PCR reads using MiXCR. The sample shows 35,000 to 55,000 clones, more than 20% of them seen only once. The sample was blood. The receptors come from a male donor with papillary thyroid cancer or a benign thyroid nodule (not recorded which). Some clones in this sample may be carry-over from other donors' samples.

In this sample, this clone turned up a few times. The J gene is TRBJ2-7, the V gene TRBV15; D uncertain. CDR3 length: 13 residues. V shed 5 bases and J shed 4 bases, with 12 bases lying between them. Germline V gene data show CDR1 as LNHNV and CDR2 as YYDKDF (reference sequence). In DNA, the CDR3 is TGTGCCACCAGCCTAGGAGTATCTTACGAGCAGTACTTC. This codes for CATSLGVSYEQYF.

This sequence joins TRBV7-2 and TRBJ1-1; TRBD1 might be the D (5 bases). V was cut by 4 bases and J by 6 bases, with 18 bases left in between. This CDR3 has 15 amino acids. Per germline, CDR1 SGHTA and CDR2 FQGNSA. The CDR3 DNA reads TGTGCCAGCAGCTCCACCTCGGGGGGGAGGCCTGAAGCTTTCTTT. It translates to CASSSTSGGRPEAFF.

V is TRBV9 and J is TRBJ1-2; D gene uncertain. The germline V gene encodes CDR1 SGDLS and CDR2 YYNGEE. This CDR3 contains 14 residues. Trimming left V 0 bases short and J 2 bases short, with 8 bases between. CDR3 in amino acids: CASSVVGRNYGYTF. In nucleotides, the CDR3 is TGTGCCAGCAGCGTAGTTGGCAGGAACTATGGCTACACCTTC. The full variable domain, its missing parts supplied by reference TRBV9 and TRBJ1-2, is DSGVTQTPKHLITATGQRVTLRCSPRSGDLSVYWYQQSLDQGLQFLIQYYNGEERAKGNILERFSAQQFPDLHSELNLSSLELGDSALYFCASSVVGRNYGYTFGSGTRLTVV.

In its sample, this clone was seen many times. Here the CDR3 DNA reads TGTGCCAGCAGTTCGTCAGGGAGAGAGACCCAGTACTTC. Its protein product is CASSSSGRETQYF. The chain links TRBV6-1 to TRBJ2-5; D may correspond to TRBD1 or TRBD2 (5 bases each). Germline-derived CDR1 and CDR2 are MNHNS and SASEGT. V lost 5 bases, J lost 4 bases, and 11 bases lay in between. The CDR3 runs to 13 residues.

In this sample, this clone turned up many times. The chain recombines TRBV28 with TRBJ2-1; 9 bases line up with TRBD2. Germline CDR1 reads MDHEN; CDR2 reads SYDVKM. The CDR3 consists of 14 residues. J was trimmed by 7 bases and V by 8 bases; bases with no gene match: 9. The chain's CDR3 is CASGRAGGRNEQFF. The DNA of the CDR3 is TGTGCCAGCGGACGGGCGGGAGGGCGGAATGAGCAGTTCTTC. The whole variable domain, remainder taken from reference TRBV28 and TRBJ2-1, is DVKVTQSSRYLVKRTGEKVFLECVQDMDHENMFWYRQDPGLGLRLIYFSYDVKMKEKGDIPEGYSVSREKKERFSLILESASTNQTSMYLCASGRAGGRNEQFFGPGTRLTVL.

This chain connects TRBV27 to TRBJ1-6; a weak D match, TRBD1 (5 bases). Deletions cut 0 bases from V and 7 bases from J, with 10 bases between. This CDR3 region has 15 residues. Germline V gene lookup returns CDR1 MNHEY and CDR2 SMNVEV (reference sequence). CDR3 in amino acids: CASSLSGAANSPLHF. The CDR3 nucleotides read TGTGCCAGCAGTTTATCAGGGGCCGCGAATTCACCCCTCCACTTT.

This clone has a count of ten or more. The V and J genes are TRBV7-8 and TRBJ2-3; perhaps TRBD2 as D (6 bases). Germline loops: CDR1 SGHVS, CDR2 FQNEAQ. Deletions cut 5 bases from V and 11 bases from J, with 23 bases between. CDR3 length equals 15 residues. CDR3: CASSLMPVTSLMQYF. The CDR3, as DNA: TGTGCCAGCAGCCTAATGCCCGTGACTAGTTTAATGCAGTATTTT.

This clone was seen at least ten times. V usage is TRBV20-1 and J usage is TRBJ2-6; tentative D call: TRBD1 (6 bases). The length of the CDR3 is 15 residues. CDR1 and CDR2 from the germline V gene are DFQATT and SNEGSKA (reference sequence). V gave up 4 bases and J gave up 2 bases, with 12 bases separating them. The CDR3 DNA sequence: TGCAGTGCTACCCTCTGGGACACTGGGGCCAACGTCCTGACTTTC. Protein: CSATLWDTGANVLTF.

Relative to its sample, this clone is medium-sized. The chain recombines TRBV6-1 with TRBJ2-7; D is undetermined. Germline V lookup: CDR1 MNHNS, CDR2 SASEGT. The CDR3 has 13 amino acids. V was trimmed by 1 base and J by 2 bases, leaving 6 bases between them. CDR3 sequence (DNA): TGTGCCAGCAGTGAAGGCGTGGCCTACGAGCAGTACTTC. It yields the protein CASSEGVAYEQYF.

V and J are TRBV7-7 and TRBJ2-1, with D perhaps TRBD2 (5 bases). Germline values: CDR1 SSHAT, CDR2 FNYEAQ (reference sequence). V was trimmed by 4 bases and J by 6 bases, leaving 13 bases between them. This CDR3 is built from 14 residues. CDR3 loop: CASSSTDFSNEQFF. CDR3 bases: TGTGCCAGCAGCTCCACGGACTTTTCCAATGAGCAGTTCTTC.

In this sample, this clone turned up a few times. CDR3 coding DNA: TGTGCCAGCAGTTTAGGGGCGGGGAGGGGCCAAGAGACCCAGTACTTC. Its protein product is CASSLGAGRGQETQYF. This chain uses TRBV12-3 or TRBV12-4 with TRBJ2-5; 7 bases fit TRBD2. Trimming removed 1 base from V and 1 base from J; junction bases left unmatched: 6. CDR3 length: 16 amino acids.

This clone was counted a few times. This chain connects TRBV19 to TRBJ1-1; D might be TRBD1 (6 bases). V lost 5 bases to trimming and J lost 6 bases, with 19 bases between them. CDR3 length equals 15 residues. The germline CDR1 and CDR2 sequences are LNHDA and SQIVND (reference sequence). The CDR3 DNA reads TGTGCCAGTAGTCAGCGAGGGGGGCAGCGGGCTGAAGCTTTCTTT. Its translation is CASSQRGGQRAEAFF.

This clone was found many times. The J gene is TRBJ1-3, the V gene TRBV12-3 or TRBV12-4; no clear D. Trimming removed 3 bases from V and 0 bases from J, with 12 bases in between. The CDR3 totals 16 residues. This CDR3 is CASSLQAGSSGNTIYF. The DNA of the CDR3 is TGTGCCAGCAGTTTGCAGGCCGGGAGCTCTGGAAACACCATATATTTT.

The chain couples TRBV20-1 to TRBJ2-7; D is possibly TRBD2 (6 bases). V was shortened by 6 bases and J by 5 bases, with 17 bases between the two germline ends. From germline, CDR1 is DFQATT and CDR2 SNEGSKA (reference sequence). The CDR3 loop spans 13 amino acids. The CDR3 bases are TGCAGTGCGCGGGGCACATCGGCCCACGAGCAGTACTTC. Translated, it gives CSARGTSAHEQYF.

This chain links TRBV6-2 or TRBV6-3 with TRBJ1-2; a possible D gene is TRBD1 (5 bases). CDR3 size: 13 residues. The V end lost 2 bases, the J end lost 2 bases, and 6 bases lay between the germline ends. Germline V CDR1 and CDR2: MNHEY, SVGEGT. The CDR3 bases are TGTGCCAGCAGTTACCGGGACAACTATGGCTACACCTTC. Its translation: CASSYRDNYGYTF.

This clone occurred many times. This chain links TRBV5-1 with TRBJ1-1; D perhaps matches TRBD1 (5 bases). V was cut by 4 bases and J by 0 bases, with 19 bases left in between. CDR3 length: 17 residues. CDR1 is SGHRS, CDR2 YFSETQ, per germline. CDR3 residues: CASSQQTGGSMNTEAFF. CDR3 coding DNA: TGCGCCAGCAGCCAACAAACAGGAGGGTCCATGAACACTGAAGCTTTCTTT.

This clone was seen many times. The V gene is TRBV30, the J gene TRBJ2-5; 7 nucleotides agree with TRBD1. The CDR3 covers 16 residues. In germline, CDR1 is GTSNPN, CDR2 SVGIG (reference sequence). V lost 2 bases, J lost 12 bases, and 21 bases stayed unmatched. CDR3 sequence reads: CAWSPTLTRQGKEEYF. CDR3 nucleotide sequence: TGTGCCTGGAGTCCAACCCTTACACGACAGGGCAAGGAAGAGTACTTC.

In its sample, this clone was seen many times. This sequence joins TRBV7-7 and TRBJ1-5; D gene unclear. Germline assignment: CDR1 SSHAT and CDR2 FNYEAQ (reference sequence). The CDR3 spans 13 residues. The V gene lost 0 bases and the J gene lost 6 bases, with 6 bases spanning the gap. CDR3 sequence (DNA): TGTGCCAGCAGCTTAGCTTACGGTCAGCCCCAGCATTTT. It encodes CASSLAYGQPQHF.

Many counts were recorded for this clone. The identical CDR3 is also encoded by other nucleotide sequences in the sample. The rearrangement uses TRBV5-6 and TRBJ1-5; TRBD1 might be the D (5 bases). Germline lookup yields CDR1 SGHDT and CDR2 YYEEEE. Trimming stripped 4 bases from V and 0 bases from J, with 20 bases between. The CDR3 length is 18 residues. The DNA of the CDR3 is TGTGCCAGCAGCAAGGCAGGCGGGGCCGACATTAGCAATCAGCCCCAGCATTTT. Protein product: CASSKAGGADISNQPQHF.

The chain links TRBV6-1 to TRBJ1-2, with D perhaps TRBD1 (5 bases). The CDR3 is 17 residues long. Germline V gene data show CDR1 as MNHNS and CDR2 as SASEGT. V gave up 4 bases and J gave up 0 bases, with 18 bases separating them. The CDR3 protein is CASSGAGGRRANYGYTF. The CDR3 region has the DNA TGTGCCAGCAGTGGGGCTGGGGGACGCCGAGCTAACTATGGCTACACCTTC.

The chain has TRBV30 and TRBJ1-5; TRBD1 might be the D (5 bases). The germline V and J ends were trimmed by 2 bases and 5 bases, with 10 bases remaining between them. Germline lookup yields CDR1 GTSNPN and CDR2 SVGIG (reference sequence). The CDR3 has 13 amino acids. The CDR3 DNA follows: TGTGCCTGGAGTCAAGGGGTGGATCAGCCCCAGCATTTT. This sequence encodes CAWSQGVDQPQHF.

There are many counts of this clone. At the DNA level, this CDR3 is encoded by other sequences in the same sample as well. The rearrangement joins TRBV19 to TRBJ2-7, with D possibly being TRBD2 (7 bases). CDR1 and CDR2 from the germline V gene are LNHDA and SQIVND (reference sequence). Trimming pared 5 bases from V and 3 bases from J, leaving 20 bases between. This CDR3 comprises 16 residues. CDR3 DNA sequence: TGTGCCAGTAGTCCCCGGGGGGCCTCCGGTGGCTACGAGCAGTACTTC. Translated, it gives CASSPRGASGGYEQYF.

By frequency in the sample, this clone is medium-sized. The rearrangement uses TRBV6-1 and TRBJ1-4, with 8 bases fitting TRBD1. The CDR3 totals 13 residues. V shed 8 bases and J 8 bases; nucleotides not matched to a gene: 7. From germline, CDR1 is MNHNS and CDR2 SASEGT. CDR3 amino acids: CASARGLWEKLFF. The CDR3, as DNA: TGTGCCAGCGCCAGGGGGCTATGGGAAAAACTGTTTTTT.

The rearrangement links TRBV29-1 to TRBJ1-1, with D possibly TRBD1 on 5 matching bases. The V end was cut by 5 bases, the J end by 1 base, with 11 bases between. Germline CDR1 SQVTM, CDR2 ANQGSEA. The CDR3 length is 13 residues. The CDR3 nucleotides are TGCAGCGTTTCCAGGGCGGGGAACACTGAAGCTTTCTTT. It yields the protein CSVSRAGNTEAFF.

There are many counts of this clone. J is TRBJ2-1 and V is TRBV5-1; tentatively, D is TRBD2 (6 bases). CDR1 is SGHRS and CDR2 is YFSETQ in the germline V gene. V lost 0 bases and J 6 bases, leaving 10 bases between the germline ends. CDR3 size: 14 residues. This chain's CDR3 is CASSLVLAGNEQFF. The CDR3 DNA reads TGCGCCAGCAGCTTGGTACTAGCCGGCAATGAGCAGTTCTTC.

This clone was recorded at least ten times. The CDR3 sequence: CASSLQAGGPDTQYF. In DNA form, the CDR3 reads TGTGCCAGCAGCTTACAGGCGGGAGGGCCCGATACGCAGTATTTT. The rearrangement links TRBV7-9 to TRBJ2-3; 9 positions agree with TRBD2. Germline V gene data show CDR1 as SEHNR and CDR2 as FQNEAQ (reference sequence). Trimming removed 2 bases from V and 6 bases from J; junction bases left unmatched: 6. CDR3 length equals 15 residues.

CDR3 loop: CASSPFPGGENQPQHF. The CDR3, as DNA: TGTGCCAGCTCACCATTCCCGGGGGGAGAGAATCAGCCCCAGCATTTT. The rearrangement links TRBV18 to TRBJ1-5, with D possibly being TRBD1 (5 bases). CDR3 length: 16 amino acids. Per the germline V gene, CDR1 is KGHSH and CDR2 is LQKENI. V lost 2 bases and J 4 bases, leaving 15 bases between the germline ends.

This clone is medium-sized (0.01 to 0.1%) within its sample. The chain couples TRBV19 to TRBJ2-7, with TRBD1 matching over 9 bases. The CDR3 consists of 14 residues. Germline lookup yields CDR1 LNHDA and CDR2 SQIVND (reference sequence). Germline trimming cut 4 bases from V and 2 bases from J; bases unmatched to any gene: 3. The CDR3 DNA is TGTGCCAGTAGTAGTGGGACAGGGCCCTACGAGCAGTACTTC. Amino acid sequence: CASSSGTGPYEQYF.